What follows describes a single T cell receptor (beta chain). What it binds is not known. Libraries were prepared by immunoSEQ multiplex PCR; TCRdb keeps only in-frame clonotypes and omits some of them. The sample lists 94,000 or so clones; around 97% were seen once. This record comes from a study of siplizumab effects on memory and regulatory T cells. Study findings and constraints: Whether proliferating Tregs in siplizumab cultures suppress was not functionally confirmed.

This clonotype was obtained from a human donor in good health. Sequenced input: naive CD4+ T cells sorted from blood.

This CDR3 reads CASSYADRGGYTF. The CDR3, as DNA: TGTGCCAGCAGTTACGCCGACAGGGGTGGCTACACCTTC. V is TRBV6-5 and J is TRBJ1-2; 8 bases align to TRBD1. The CDR3 runs to 13 residues. Germline loops: CDR1 MNHEY, CDR2 SVGAGI. The ends lost 2 bases at V and 7 bases at J; junction bases unmatched: 3.